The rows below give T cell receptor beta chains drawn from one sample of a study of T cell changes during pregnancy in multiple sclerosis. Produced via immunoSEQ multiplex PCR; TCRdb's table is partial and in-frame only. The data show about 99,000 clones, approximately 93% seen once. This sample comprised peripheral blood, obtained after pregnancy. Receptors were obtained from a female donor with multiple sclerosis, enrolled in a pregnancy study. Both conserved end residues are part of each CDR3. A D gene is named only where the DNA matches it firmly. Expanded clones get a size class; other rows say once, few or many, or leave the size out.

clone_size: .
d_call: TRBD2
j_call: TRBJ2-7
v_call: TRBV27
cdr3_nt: TGTGCCAGCATGGCGGGAGAGGGGTGGGGCGAGCAGTACTTC
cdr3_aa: CASMAGEGWGEQYF

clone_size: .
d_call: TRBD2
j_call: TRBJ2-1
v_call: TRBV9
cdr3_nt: TGTGCCAGCAGCGTCGGCGGGGGATCTAGGAATGAGCAGTTCTTC
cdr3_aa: CASSVGGGSRNEQFF

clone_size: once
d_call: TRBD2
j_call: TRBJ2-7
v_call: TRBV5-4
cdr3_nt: TGTGCCAGCAGTCTACTAGCGGGAGGCCCCTACGAGCAGTACTTC
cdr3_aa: CASSLLAGGPYEQYF

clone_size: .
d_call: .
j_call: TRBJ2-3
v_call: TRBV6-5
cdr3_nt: TGTGCCAGCAGTTACTCGGGCCCAGATACGCAGTATTTT
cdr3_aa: CASSYSGPDTQYF

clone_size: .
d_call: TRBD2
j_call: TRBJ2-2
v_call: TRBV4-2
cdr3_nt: TGTGCCAGCAGCCAAGTTCAACTAGCGGGAGGGAGGGTGTGGGAGCTGTTTTTT
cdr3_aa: CASSQVQLAGGRVWELFF

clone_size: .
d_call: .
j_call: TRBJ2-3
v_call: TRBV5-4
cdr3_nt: TGTGCCAGCAGCTTAGGGGTAAATACGCAGTATTTT
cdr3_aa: CASSLGVNTQYF

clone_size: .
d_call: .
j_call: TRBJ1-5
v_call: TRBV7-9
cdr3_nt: TGTGCCAGCAGCCTGGGACAAACCTATAGCAATCAGCCCCAGCATTTT
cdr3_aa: CASSLGQTYSNQPQHF

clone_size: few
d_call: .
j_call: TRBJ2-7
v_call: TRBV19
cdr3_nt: TGTGCCAGTAGTGACAGGTCCACCTACGAGCAGTACTTC
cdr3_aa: CASSDRSTYEQYF

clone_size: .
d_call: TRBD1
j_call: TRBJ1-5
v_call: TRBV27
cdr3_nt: TGTGCCAGTGGGTTTGGACAGGGGTCGCAGCCCCAGCATTTT
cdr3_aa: CASGFGQGSQPQHF

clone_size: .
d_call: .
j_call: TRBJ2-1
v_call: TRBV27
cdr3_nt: TGTGCCAGCAGGTCGCAGGGCAATGAGCAGTTCTTC
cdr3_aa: CASRSQGNEQFF

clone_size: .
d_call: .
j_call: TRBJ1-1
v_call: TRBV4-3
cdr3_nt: TGCGCCAGCAGCCAAGGCCCTTGGGCAGGGTCAGTGAACACTGAAGCTTTCTTT
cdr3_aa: CASSQGPWAGSVNTEAFF

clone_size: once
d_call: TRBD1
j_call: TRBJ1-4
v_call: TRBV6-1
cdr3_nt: TGTGCCAGCAGTGATCCTCGACAGGGGCGTACTAATGAAAAACTGTTTTTT
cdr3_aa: CASSDPRQGRTNEKLFF

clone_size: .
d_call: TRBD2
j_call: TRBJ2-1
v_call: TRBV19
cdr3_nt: TGTGCCAGTAGTATAGATCTTGGAGCGGGAGCGGGTAATGAGCAGTTCTTC
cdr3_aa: CASSIDLGAGAGNEQFF

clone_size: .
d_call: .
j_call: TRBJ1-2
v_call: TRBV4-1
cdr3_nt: TGCGCCAGCAGCCAAGAATGGGTCGGACAACTTCTCCGTGGCTACACCTTC
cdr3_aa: CASSQEWVGQLLRGYTF

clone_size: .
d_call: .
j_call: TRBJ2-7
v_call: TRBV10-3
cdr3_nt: TGTGCCATCAGTGAGTCGAGGGCACAGGGCAGCGAGCAGTACTTC
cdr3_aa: CAISESRAQGSEQYF

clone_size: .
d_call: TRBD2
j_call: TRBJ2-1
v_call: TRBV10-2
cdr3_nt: TGCGCCAGTGGGGGACTAGCGGTCAATGAGCAGTTCTTC
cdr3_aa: CASGGLAVNEQFF

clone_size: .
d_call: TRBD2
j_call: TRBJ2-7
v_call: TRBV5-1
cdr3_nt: TGCGCCAGCAGCCATAGACTAGCGGGAGCCAAGCAGTACTTC
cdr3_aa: CASSHRLAGAKQYF

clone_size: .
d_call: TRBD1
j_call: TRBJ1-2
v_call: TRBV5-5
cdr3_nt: TGTGCCAGCAGCCACTTACCCCCCGACAGGGCGGCCGGCTACACCTTC
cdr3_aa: CASSHLPPDRAAGYTF

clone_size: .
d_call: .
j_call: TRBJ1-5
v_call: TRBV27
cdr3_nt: TGTGCCAGCAGCGACAGTAGCAATCAGCCCCAGCATTTT
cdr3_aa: CASSDSSNQPQHF

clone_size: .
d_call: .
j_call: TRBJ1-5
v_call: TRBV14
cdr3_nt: TGTGCCAGCAGCCCACAGGGTGGGCAGCCCCAGCATTTT
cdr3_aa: CASSPQGGQPQHF

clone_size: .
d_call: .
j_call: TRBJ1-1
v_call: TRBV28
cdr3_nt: TGTGCCAGCAGTTCGGAGGGTGAAGCTTTCTTT
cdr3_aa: CASSSEGEAFF

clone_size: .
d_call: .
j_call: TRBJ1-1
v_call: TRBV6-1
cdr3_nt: TGTGCCAGCAGTGAAAACGCGTCAGGGTTGCAAGCTTTCTTT
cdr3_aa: CASSENASGLQAFF

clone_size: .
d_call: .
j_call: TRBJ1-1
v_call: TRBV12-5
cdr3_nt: TGTGCTAGCGTAAAGGGCCCGGGGGACACTGAAGCTTTCTTT
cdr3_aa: CASVKGPGDTEAFF

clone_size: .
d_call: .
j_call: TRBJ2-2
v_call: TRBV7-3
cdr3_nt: TGTGCCAGCAGCCCAGGGACCGGGGAGCTGTTTTTT
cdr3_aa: CASSPGTGELFF

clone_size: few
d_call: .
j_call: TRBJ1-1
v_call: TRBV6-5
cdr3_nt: TGTGCCAGCACCGCTAGTGGGAACACTGAAGCTTTCTTT
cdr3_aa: CASTASGNTEAFF

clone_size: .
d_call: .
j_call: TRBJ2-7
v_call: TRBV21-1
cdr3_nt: TGTGCCAGCAGGAATGACGGGACAGCAACCTACGAGCAGTACTTC
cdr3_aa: CASRNDGTATYEQYF

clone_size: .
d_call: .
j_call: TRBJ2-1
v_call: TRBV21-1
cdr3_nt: TGTGCCAGCAGCAAGGGTCCCGACGGGGATGTTGGCGATGAGCAGTTCTTC
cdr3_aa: CASSKGPDGDVGDEQFF

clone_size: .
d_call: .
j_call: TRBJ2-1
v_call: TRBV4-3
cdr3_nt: TGCGCCAGCAGCCAAGTTACTAGGGGAGGCAATGAGCAGTTCTTC
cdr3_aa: CASSQVTRGGNEQFF

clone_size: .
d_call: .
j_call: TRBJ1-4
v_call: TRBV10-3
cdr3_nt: TGTGCCATCAGGGGAGGGGGGAATGAAAAACTGTTTTTT
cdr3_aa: CAIRGGGNEKLFF

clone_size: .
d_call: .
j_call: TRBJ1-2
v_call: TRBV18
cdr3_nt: TGTGCCAGCTCCCCCACAGAGAGCTATGGCTACACCTTC
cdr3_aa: CASSPTESYGYTF

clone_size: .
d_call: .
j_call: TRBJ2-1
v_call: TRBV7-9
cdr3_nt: TGTGCCAGCAGCAAGGCCAGGGTGGATGAGCAGTTCTTC
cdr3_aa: CASSKARVDEQFF

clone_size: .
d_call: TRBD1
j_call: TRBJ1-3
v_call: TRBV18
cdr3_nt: TGTGCCAGCTCACCCGCCGACAGGGGGAGAAACACCATATATTTT
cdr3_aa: CASSPADRGRNTIYF

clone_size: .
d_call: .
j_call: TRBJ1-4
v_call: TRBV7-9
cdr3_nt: TGTGCCAGCCTACCTCCGGACAGCGAAAAACTGTTTTTT
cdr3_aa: CASLPPDSEKLFF

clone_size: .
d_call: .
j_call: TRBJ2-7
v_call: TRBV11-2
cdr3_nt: TGTGCCAGCAGCGGGCGGGGTCGCTACGAGCAGTACTTC
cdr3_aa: CASSGRGRYEQYF

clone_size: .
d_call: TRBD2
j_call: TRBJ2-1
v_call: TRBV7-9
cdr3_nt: TGTGCCAGCAGCTCGGGACTAGCGGGAGCCCTCACAACGGGGAATGAGCAGTTCTTC
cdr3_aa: CASSSGLAGALTTGNEQFF

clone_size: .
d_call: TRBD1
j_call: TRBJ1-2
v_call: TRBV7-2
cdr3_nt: TGTGCCAGCAGCTTAGCGCTTGGTGACAGGGCCCTTACTCGACTCGGCTATGGCTACACCTTC
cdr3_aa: CASSLALGDRALTRLGYGYTF

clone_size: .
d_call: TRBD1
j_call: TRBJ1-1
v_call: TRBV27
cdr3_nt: TGTGCCAGCCGATTCTACCGGGACAGGGACACTGAAGCTTTCTTT
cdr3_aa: CASRFYRDRDTEAFF

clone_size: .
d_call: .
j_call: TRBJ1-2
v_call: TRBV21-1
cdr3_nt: TGTGCCAGCAGCAAAGAAACAGGGCAAGGCTACACCTTC
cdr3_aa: CASSKETGQGYTF

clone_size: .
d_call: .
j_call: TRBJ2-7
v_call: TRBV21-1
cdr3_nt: TGTGCCAGCGCGGGGGTGAGGTGGGAGCAGTACTTC
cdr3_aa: CASAGVRWEQYF

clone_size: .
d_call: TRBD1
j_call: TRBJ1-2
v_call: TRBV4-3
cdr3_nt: TGCGCCAGCAGCCAAGTTGCGGGACAGAACTATGGCTACACCTTC
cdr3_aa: CASSQVAGQNYGYTF

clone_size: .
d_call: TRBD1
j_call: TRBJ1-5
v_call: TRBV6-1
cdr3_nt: TGTGCCAGCAGGACAGGGGAAACTCCGCCCCAGCATTTT
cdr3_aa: CASRTGETPPQHF

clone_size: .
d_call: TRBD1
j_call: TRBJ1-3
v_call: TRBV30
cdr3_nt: TGTGCCTGGAGGGGACAGGGGGTTTGGTCTGGAAACACCATATATTTT
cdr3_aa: CAWRGQGVWSGNTIYF

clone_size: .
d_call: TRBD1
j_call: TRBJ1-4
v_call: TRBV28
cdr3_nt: TGTGCCAGCAGTTTATCCCGAGAGACAGGGGGCGTTGAAAAACTGTTTTTT
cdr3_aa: CASSLSRETGGVEKLFF

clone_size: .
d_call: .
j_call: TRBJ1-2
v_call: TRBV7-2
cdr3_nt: TGTGCCAGCAGCTCATTTACAGGGAACACCTTC
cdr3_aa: CASSSFTGNTF

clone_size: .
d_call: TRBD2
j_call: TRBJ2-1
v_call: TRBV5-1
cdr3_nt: TGCGCCAGCACCGTCGTGGGACTAGGTATGGATGAGCAGTTCTTC
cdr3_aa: CASTVVGLGMDEQFF

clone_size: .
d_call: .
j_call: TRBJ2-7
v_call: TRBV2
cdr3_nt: TGTGCCAGCAGGGGAACAGGGATGGTTCGCGAGCAGTACTTC
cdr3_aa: CASRGTGMVREQYF

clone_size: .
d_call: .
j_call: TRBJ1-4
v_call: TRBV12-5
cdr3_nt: TGTGCTAGTGGTCCAGACAGTTGGGAAAAACTGTTTTTT
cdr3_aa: CASGPDSWEKLFF

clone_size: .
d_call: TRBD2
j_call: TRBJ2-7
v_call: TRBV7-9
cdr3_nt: TGTGCCAGCAGCCCATCTAGCGGGAGGGGGGGTTACGAGCAGTACTTC
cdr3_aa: CASSPSSGRGGYEQYF

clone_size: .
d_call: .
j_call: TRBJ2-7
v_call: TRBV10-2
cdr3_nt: TGCGCCAGCAAAGCGGCGGAACCCTCCTACGAGCAGTACTTC
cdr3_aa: CASKAAEPSYEQYF

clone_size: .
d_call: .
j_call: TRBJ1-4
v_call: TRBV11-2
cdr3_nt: TGTGCCAGCAGGACAATGGGGGGGCATGAAAAACTGTTTTTT
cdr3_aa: CASRTMGGHEKLFF

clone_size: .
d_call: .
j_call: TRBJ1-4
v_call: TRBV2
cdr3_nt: TGTGCCAGCAGGACAAACCCAACTAATGAAAAACTGTTTTTT
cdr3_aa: CASRTNPTNEKLFF

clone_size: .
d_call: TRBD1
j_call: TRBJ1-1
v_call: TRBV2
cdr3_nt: TGTGCCAGCAGTCACGGACAGGGGATGAACACTGAAGCTTTCTTT
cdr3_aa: CASSHGQGMNTEAFF

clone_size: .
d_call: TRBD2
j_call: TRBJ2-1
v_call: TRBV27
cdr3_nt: TGTGCCAGCGGTAGCGGGAGGTCCTCCTACAATGAGCAGTTCTTC
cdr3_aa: CASGSGRSSYNEQFF